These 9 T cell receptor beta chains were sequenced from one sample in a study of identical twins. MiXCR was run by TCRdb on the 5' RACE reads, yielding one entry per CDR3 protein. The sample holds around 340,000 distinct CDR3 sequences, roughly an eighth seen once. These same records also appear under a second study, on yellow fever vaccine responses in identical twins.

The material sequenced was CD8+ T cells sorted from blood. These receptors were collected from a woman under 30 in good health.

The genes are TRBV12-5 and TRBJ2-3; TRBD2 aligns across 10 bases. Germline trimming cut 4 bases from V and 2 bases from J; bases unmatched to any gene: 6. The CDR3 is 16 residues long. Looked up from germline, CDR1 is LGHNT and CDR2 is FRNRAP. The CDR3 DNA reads TGTGCTAGTGGTTCTGACCTAGCGGGGGCCACAGATACGCAGTATTTT. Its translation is CASGSDLAGATDTQYF.

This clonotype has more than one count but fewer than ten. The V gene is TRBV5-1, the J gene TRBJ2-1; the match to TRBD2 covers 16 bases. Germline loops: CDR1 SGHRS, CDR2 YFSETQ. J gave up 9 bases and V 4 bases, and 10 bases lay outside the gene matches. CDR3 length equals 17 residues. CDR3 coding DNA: TGCGCCAGCAGCGAGGGGACTAGCGGGAGGGCCCTCGGTGAGCAGTTCTTC. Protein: CASSEGTSGRALGEQFF.

CDR3 DNA: TGTGCCAGCAGCAGACCGGGACAGGGGATAGAGACCCAGTACTTC. This gives the protein CASSRPGQGIETQYF. This chain links TRBV7-9 with TRBJ2-5, with 10 bases aligning to TRBD1. Germline-derived CDR1 and CDR2 are SEHNR and FQNEAQ (reference sequence). This CDR3 region has 15 residues. The J segment lost 4 bases and the V segment lost 5 bases, leaving 7 bases of the junction unmatched. The full variable domain, rest sourced from reference TRBV7-9 and TRBJ2-5, is DTGVSQNPRHKITKRGQNVTFRCDPISEHNRLYWYRQTLGQGPEFLTYFQNEAQLEKSRLLSDRFSAERPKGSFSTLEIQRTEQGDSAMYLCASSRPGQGIETQYFGPGTRLLVL.

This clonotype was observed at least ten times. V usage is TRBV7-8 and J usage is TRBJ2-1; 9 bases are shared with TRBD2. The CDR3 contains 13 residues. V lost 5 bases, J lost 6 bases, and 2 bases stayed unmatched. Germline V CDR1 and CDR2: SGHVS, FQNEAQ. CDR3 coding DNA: TGTGCCAGCAGCGCGACTAGCGGCAATGAGCAGTTCTTC. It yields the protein CASSATSGNEQFF.

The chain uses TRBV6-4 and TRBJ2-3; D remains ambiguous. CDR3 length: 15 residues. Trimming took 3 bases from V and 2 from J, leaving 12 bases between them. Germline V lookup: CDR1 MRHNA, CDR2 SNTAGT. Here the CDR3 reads CASSERVTPTDTQYF. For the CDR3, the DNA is TGTGCCAGCAGTGAACGGGTCACCCCCACAGATACGCAGTATTTT.

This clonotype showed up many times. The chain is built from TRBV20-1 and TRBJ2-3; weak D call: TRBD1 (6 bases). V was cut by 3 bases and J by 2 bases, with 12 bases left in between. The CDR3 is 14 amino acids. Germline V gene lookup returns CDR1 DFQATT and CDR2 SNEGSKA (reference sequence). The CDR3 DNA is TGCAGTGCTAGTGGGGGCGGATTCACAGATACGCAGTATTTT. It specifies CSASGGGFTDTQYF.

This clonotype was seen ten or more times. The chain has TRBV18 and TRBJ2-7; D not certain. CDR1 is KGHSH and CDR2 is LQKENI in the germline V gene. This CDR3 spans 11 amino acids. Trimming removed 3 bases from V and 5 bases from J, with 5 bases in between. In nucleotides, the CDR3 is TGTGCCAGCTCACCTGGGGACGAGCAGTACTTC. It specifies CASSPGDEQYF.

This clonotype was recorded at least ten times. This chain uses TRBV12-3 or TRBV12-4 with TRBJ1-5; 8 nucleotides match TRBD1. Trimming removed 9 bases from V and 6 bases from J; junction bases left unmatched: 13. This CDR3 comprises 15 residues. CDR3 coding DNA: TGTGCCAGTTCGGGGACAGGCTTTCTCGGTCAGCCCCAGCATTTT. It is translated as CASSGTGFLGQPQHF.

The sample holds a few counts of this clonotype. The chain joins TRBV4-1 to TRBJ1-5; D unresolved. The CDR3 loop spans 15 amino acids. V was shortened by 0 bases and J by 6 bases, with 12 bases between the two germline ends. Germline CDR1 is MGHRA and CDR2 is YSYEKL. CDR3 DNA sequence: TGCGCCAGCAGCCAAGACTGGGGAGAAGGTCAGCCCCAGCATTTT. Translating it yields CASSQDWGEGQPQHF.